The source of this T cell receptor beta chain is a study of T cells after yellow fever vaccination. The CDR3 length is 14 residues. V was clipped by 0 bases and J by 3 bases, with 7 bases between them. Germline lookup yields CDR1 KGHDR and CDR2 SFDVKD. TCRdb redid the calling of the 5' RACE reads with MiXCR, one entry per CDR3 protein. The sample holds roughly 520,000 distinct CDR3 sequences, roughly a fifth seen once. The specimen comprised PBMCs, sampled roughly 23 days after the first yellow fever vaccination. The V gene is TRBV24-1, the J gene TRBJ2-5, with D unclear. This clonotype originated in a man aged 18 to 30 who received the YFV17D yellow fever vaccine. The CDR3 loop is CATSDLGLEETQYF. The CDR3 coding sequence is TGTGCCACCAGTGATTTGGGGCTAGAAGAGACCCAGTACTTC.